Detailed here is one T cell receptor beta chain. Its specificity is not known. There are 16 residues in the CDR3. V was trimmed by 4 bases and J by 3 bases, leaving 16 bases between them. CDR1 and CDR2 from the germline V gene are LGHNA and YSLEER. The data belong to a study of cytomegalovirus exposure and HLA in healthy donors. Study-wide results and caveats: What was likely a sequencing artifact was a cluster of highly shared sequence variants.

Both 60 Vbeta primers and 13 Jbeta primers went into the PCR. The repertoire was sequenced with immunoSEQ multiplex PCR; TCRdb's copy has only in-frame clones and lacks some. This sample carries 140,000 or so clones, over 65% of them seen once, and the ten largest clones take 2.5% to 3%. Sequenced input: PBMCs. This TCR derives from a female donor in good health and CMV-seronegative. The V gene is TRBV4-3, the J gene TRBJ2-1, with a tentative D call TRBD2 (6 bases). CDR3 in DNA: TGCGCCAGCAGCCGATCGCGGGACTTAAGCTACAATGAGCAGTTCTTC. It specifies CASSRSRDLSYNEQFF.